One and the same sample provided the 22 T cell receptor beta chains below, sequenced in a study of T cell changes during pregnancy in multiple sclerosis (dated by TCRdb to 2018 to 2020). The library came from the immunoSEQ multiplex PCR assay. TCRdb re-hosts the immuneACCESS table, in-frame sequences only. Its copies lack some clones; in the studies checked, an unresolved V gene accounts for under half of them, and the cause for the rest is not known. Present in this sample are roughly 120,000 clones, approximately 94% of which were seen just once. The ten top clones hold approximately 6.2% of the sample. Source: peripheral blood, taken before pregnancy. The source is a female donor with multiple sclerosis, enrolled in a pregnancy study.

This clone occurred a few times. CDR3 loop: CASSPGHIYEQYF. The CDR3, as DNA: TGCGCCAGCAGCCCCGGACACATCTACGAGCAGTACTTC. The chain combines TRBV5-1 with TRBJ2-7; possibly TRBD1 for D (5 bases). Germline V gene data show CDR1 as SGHRS and CDR2 as YFSETQ. CDR3 length equals 13 residues. V dropped 4 bases and J dropped 3 bases, with 11 bases sitting between them.

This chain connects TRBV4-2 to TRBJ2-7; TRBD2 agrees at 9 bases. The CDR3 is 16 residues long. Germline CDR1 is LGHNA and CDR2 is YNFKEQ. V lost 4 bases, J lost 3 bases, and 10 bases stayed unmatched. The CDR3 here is CASSPLGREGLYEQYF. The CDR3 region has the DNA TGTGCCAGCAGCCCCCTCGGGCGGGAGGGCCTCTACGAGCAGTACTTC.

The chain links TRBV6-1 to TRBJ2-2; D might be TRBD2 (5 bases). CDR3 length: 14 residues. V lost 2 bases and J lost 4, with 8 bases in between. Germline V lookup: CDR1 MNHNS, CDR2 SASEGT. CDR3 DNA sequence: TGTGCCAGCAGTGAACCTGGGAGCACCGGGGAGCTGTTTTTT. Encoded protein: CASSEPGSTGELFF.

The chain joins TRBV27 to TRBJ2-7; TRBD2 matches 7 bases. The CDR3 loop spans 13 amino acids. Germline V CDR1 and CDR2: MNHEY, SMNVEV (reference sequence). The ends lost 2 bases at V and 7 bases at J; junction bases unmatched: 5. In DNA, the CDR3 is TGTGCCAGCAGTTTAGTACTAGCGAGTGAGCAGTACTTC. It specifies CASSLVLASEQYF.

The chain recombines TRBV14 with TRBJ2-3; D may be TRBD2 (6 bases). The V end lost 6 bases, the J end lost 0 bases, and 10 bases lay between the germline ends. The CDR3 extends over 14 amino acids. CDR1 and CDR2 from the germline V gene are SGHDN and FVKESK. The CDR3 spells CASRGGLSTDTQYF. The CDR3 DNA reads TGTGCCAGCAGGGGAGGACTTAGCACAGATACGCAGTATTTT.

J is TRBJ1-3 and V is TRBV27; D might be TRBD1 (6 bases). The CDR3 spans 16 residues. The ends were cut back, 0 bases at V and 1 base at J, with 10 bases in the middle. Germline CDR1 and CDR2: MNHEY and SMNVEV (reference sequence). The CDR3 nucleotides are TGTGCCAGCAGTTTATCGTGGACAGCGTCTGGAAACACCATATATTTT. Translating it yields CASSLSWTASGNTIYF.

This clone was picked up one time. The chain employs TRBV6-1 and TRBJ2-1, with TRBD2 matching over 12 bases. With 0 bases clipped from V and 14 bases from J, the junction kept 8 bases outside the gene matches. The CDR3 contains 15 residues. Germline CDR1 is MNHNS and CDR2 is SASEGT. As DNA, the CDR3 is TGTGCCAGCAGTGAAGCGCTGGGACTAGCGGGCGTAGAGTTCTTC. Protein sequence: CASSEALGLAGVEFF.

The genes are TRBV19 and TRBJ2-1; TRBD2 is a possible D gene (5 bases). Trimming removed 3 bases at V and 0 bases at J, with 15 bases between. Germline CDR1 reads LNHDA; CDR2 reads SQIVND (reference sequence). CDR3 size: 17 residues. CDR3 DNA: TGTGCCAGTAGTATCAGTGGGCGGGCCGGCTCCTACAATGAGCAGTTCTTC. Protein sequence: CASSISGRAGSYNEQFF.

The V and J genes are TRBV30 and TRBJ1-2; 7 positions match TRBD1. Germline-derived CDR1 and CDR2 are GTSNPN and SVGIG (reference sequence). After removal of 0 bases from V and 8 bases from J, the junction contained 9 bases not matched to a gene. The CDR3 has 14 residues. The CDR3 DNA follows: TGTGCCTGGAGTGTTGTACGACAGGGTAGGGGCTACACCTTC. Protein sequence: CAWSVVRQGRGYTF.

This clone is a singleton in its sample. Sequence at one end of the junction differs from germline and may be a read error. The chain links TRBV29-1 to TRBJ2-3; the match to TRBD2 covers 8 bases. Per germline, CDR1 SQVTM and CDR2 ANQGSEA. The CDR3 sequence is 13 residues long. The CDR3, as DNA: TGCAGCGTTAGACTAGCGCGCACTGATACGCAGTATTTT. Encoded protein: CSVRLARTDTQYF.

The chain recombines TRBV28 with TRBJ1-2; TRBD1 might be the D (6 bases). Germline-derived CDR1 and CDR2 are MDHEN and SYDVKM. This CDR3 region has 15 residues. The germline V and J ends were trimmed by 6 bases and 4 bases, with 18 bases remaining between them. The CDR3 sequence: CASRSTSTGAYGYTF. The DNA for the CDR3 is TGTGCCAGCAGGTCTACTTCGACAGGAGCCTATGGCTACACCTTC.

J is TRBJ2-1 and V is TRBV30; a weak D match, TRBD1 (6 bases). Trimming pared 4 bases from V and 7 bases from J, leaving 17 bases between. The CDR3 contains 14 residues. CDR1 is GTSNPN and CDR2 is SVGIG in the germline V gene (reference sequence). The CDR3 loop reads CAWTRGTTFNEQFF. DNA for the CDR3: TGTGCCTGGACCAGGGGTACTACCTTTAATGAGCAGTTCTTC.

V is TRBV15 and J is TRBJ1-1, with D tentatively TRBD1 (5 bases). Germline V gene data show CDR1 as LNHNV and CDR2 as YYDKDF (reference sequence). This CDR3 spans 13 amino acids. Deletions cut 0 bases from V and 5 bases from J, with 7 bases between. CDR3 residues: CATSRDQGTEAFF. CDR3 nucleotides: TGTGCCACCAGCAGAGATCAGGGAACTGAAGCTTTCTTT.

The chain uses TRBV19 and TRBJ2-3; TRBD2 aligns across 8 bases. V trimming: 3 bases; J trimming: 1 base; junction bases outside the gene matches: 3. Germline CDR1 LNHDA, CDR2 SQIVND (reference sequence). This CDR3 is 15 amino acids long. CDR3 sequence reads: CASSIGRGGTDTQYF. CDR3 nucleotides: TGTGCCAGTAGTATCGGGCGGGGGGGCACAGATACGCAGTATTTT.

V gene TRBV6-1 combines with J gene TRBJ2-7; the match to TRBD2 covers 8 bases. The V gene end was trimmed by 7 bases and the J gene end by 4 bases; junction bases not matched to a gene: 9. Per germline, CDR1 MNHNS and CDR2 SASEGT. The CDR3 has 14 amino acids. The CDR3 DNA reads TGTGCCAGCACCGAAGGTGCGGGAGGATACGAGCAGTACTTC. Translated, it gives CASTEGAGGYEQYF.

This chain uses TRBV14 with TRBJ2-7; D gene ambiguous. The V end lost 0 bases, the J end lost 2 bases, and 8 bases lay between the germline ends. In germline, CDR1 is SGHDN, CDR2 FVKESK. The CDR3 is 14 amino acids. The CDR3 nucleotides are TGTGCCAGCAGCCAAGAAACATCCCCCTACGAGCAGTACTTC. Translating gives CASSQETSPYEQYF.

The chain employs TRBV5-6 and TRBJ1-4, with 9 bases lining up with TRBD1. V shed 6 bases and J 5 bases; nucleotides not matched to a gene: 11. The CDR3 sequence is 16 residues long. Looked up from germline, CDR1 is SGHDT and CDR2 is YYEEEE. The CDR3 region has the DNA TGTGCCAGCACCCCAGGGACAGGGCGAGGGAATGAAAAACTGTTTTTT. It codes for CASTPGTGRGNEKLFF.

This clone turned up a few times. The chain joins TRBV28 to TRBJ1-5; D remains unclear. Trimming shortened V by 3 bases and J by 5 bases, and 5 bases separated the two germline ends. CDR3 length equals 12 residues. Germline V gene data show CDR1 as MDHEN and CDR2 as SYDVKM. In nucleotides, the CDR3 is TGTGCCAGCAGTTTCTCTTATCAGCCCCAGCATTTT. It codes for CASSFSYQPQHF.

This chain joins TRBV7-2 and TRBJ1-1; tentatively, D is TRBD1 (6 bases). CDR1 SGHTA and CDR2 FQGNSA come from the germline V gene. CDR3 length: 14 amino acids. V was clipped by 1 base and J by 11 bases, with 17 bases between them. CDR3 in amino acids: CASSLGGDRTYAFF. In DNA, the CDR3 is TGTGCCAGCAGCTTAGGGGGCGACAGGACGTATGCTTTCTTT.

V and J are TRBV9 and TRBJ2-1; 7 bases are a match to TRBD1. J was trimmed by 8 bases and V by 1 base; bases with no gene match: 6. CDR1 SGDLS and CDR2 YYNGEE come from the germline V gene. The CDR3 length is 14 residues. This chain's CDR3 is CASSVRQGWDEQFF. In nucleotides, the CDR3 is TGTGCCAGCAGCGTAAGACAGGGCTGGGATGAGCAGTTCTTC.

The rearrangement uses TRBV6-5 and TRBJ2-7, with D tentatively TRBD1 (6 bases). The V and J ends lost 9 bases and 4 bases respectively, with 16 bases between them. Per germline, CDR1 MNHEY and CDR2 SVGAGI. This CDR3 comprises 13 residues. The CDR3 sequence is CASQMDSRYEQYF. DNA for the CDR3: TGTGCCAGTCAGATGGACAGTAGATACGAGCAGTACTTC.

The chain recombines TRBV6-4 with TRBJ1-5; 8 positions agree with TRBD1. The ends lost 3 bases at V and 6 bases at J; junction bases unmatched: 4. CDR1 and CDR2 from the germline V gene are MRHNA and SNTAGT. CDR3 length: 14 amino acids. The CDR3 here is CASSEQGDGQPQHF. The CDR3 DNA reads TGTGCCAGCAGTGAACAGGGGGATGGTCAGCCCCAGCATTTT.